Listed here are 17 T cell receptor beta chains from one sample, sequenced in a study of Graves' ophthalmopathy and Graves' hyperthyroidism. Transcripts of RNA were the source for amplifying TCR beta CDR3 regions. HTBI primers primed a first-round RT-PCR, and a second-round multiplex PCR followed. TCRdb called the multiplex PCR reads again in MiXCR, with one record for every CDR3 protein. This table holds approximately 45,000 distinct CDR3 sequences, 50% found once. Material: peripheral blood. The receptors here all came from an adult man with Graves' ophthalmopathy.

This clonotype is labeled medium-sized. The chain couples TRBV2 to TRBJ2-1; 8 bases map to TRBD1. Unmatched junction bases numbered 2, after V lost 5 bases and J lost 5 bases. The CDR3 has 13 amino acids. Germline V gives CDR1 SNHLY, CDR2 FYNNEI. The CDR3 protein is CASSWTGHNEQFF. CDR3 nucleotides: TGTGCCAGCAGTTGGACAGGGCACAATGAGCAGTTCTTC.

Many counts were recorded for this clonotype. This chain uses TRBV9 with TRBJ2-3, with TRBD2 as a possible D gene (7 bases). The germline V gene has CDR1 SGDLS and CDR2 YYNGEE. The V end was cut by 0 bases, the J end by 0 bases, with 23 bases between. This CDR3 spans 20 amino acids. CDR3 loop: CASSVGWGEGGTGSTDTQYF. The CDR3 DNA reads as TGTGCCAGCAGCGTAGGTTGGGGGGAGGGGGGCACGGGGAGCACAGATACGCAGTATTTT.

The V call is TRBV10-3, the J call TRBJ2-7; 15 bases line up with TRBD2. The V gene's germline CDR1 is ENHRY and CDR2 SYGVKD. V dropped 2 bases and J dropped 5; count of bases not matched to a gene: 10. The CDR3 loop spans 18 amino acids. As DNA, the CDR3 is TGTGCCATCAGTGAGCAGCCGGGACTAGCGGGAGGAAGCAACGAGCAGTACTTC. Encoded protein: CAISEQPGLAGGSNEQYF.

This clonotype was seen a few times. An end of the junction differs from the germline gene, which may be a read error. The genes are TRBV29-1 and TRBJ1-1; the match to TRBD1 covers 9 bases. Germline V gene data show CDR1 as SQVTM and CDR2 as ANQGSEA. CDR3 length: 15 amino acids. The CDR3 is CSETRTGELKTEAFF. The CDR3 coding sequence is TGCAGCGAGACAAGGACAGGGGAATTGAAGACTGAAGCTTTCTTT.

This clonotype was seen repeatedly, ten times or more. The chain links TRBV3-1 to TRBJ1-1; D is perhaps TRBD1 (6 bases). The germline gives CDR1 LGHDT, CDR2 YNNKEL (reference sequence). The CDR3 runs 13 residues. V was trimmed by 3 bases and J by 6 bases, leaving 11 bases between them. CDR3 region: CASSQRRGSEAFF. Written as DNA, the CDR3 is TGTGCCAGCAGCCAGCGGAGGGGGTCTGAAGCTTTCTTT.

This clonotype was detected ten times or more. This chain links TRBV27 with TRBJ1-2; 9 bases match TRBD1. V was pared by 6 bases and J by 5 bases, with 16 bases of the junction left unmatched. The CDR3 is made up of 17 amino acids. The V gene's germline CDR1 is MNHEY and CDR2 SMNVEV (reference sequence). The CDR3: CASSQGAYGTGSYGYTF. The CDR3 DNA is TGTGCCAGCAGCCAAGGAGCGTACGGGACAGGGTCTTATGGCTACACCTTC.

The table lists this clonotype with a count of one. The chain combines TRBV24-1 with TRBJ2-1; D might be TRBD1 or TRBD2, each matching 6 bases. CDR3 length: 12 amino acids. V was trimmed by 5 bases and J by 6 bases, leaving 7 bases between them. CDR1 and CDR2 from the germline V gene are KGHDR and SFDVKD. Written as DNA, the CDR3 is TGTGCCACCAGTGCGGGGGCCAATGAGCAGTTCTTC. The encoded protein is CATSAGANEQFF.

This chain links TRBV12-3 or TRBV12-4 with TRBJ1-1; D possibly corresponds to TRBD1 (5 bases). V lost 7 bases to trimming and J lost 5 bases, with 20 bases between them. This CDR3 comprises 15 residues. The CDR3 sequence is CASTIDSSQGTEAFF. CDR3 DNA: TGTGCCAGCACTATTGACAGTTCCCAAGGTACTGAAGCTTTCTTT.

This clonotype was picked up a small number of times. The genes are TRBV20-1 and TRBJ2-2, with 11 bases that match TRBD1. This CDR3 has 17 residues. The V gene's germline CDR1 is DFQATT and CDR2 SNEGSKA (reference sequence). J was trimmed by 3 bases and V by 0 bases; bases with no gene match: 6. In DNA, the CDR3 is TGCAGTGCTAGAGACTACGGGACAGGGGGTGACACCGGGGAGCTGTTTTTT. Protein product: CSARDYGTGGDTGELFF.

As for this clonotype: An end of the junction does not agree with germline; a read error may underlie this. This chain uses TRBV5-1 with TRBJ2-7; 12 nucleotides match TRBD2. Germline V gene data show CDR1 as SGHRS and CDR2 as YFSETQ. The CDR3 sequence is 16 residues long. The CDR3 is CASSQERLAGDYGQCF. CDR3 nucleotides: TGCGCCAGCAGCCAGGAAAGACTAGCGGGAGACTACGGGCAGTGCTTC.

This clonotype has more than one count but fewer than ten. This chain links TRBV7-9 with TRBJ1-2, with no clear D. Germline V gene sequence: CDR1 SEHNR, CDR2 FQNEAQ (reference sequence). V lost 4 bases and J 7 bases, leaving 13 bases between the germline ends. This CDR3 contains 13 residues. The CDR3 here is CASSSKYGVGYTF. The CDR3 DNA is TGTGCCAGCAGCTCCAAATATGGGGTTGGCTACACCTTC. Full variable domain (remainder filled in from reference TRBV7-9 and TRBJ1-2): DTGVSQNPRHKITKRGQNVTFRCDPISEHNRLYWYRQTLGQGPEFLTYFQNEAQLEKSRLLSDRFSAERPKGSFSTLEIQRTEQGDSAMYLCASSSKYGVGYTFGSGTRLTVV.

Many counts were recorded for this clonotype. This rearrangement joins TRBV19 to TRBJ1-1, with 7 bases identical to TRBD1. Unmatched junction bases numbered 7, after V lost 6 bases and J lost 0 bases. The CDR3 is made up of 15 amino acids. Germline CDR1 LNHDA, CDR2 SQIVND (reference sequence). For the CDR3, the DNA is TGTGCCAGTAGCCTCGGACAGGCAATGAACACTGAAGCTTTCTTT. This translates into CASSLGQAMNTEAFF.

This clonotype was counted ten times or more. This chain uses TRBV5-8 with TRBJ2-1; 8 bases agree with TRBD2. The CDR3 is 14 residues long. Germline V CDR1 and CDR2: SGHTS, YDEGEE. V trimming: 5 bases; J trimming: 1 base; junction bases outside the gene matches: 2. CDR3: CASSLAGSYNEQFF. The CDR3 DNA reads TGTGCCAGCAGTTTAGCGGGGTCCTACAATGAGCAGTTCTTC.

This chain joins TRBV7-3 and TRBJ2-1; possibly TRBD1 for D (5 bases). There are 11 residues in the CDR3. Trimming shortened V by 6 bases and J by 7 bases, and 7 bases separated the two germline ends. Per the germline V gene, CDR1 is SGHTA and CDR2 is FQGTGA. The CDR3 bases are TGTGCCAGCAGTCAGGGAAATGAGCAGTTCTTC. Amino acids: CASSQGNEQFF.

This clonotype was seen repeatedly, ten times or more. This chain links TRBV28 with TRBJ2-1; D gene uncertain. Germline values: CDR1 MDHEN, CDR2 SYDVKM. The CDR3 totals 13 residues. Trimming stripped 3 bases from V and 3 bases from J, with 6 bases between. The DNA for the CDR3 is TGTGCCAGCAGTTTGGGGTTCTACAATGAGCAGTTCTTC. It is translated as CASSLGFYNEQFF.

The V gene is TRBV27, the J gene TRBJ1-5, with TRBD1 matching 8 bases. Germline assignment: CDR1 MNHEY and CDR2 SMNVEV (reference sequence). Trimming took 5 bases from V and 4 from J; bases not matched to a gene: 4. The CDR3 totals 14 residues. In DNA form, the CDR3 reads TGTGCCAGCAGTCAGGGGGCTCAAAATCAGCCCCAGCATTTT. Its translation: CASSQGAQNQPQHF.

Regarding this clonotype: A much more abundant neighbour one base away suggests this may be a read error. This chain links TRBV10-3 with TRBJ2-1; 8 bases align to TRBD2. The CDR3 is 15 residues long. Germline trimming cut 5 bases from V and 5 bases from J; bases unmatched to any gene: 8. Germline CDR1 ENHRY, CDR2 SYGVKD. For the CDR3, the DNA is TGTGCCATCAGTTTAGGAGCGGGGGCCCACAATGAGCAGTTCTTC. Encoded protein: CAISLGAGAHNEQFF.